The 24 T cell receptor beta chains reported below all come from one sample, sequenced in a study of blood T cell repertoires in COVID-19. Profiling relied on immunoSEQ multiplex PCR, and the TCRdb table lists in-frame clones only, not all of them. The sample lists roughly 420,000 clones; approximately 88% were seen once. Sequencing was carried out using PBMCs or T cells enriched from blood (not recorded which). Every receptor here comes from a woman in her thirties with acute COVID-19.

The chain's CDR3 is CAWSVGRGRETQYF. CDR3 in DNA: TGTGCCTGGAGTGTGGGCAGGGGGAGGGAGACCCAGTACTTC. The chain couples TRBV30 to TRBJ2-5, with D maybe TRBD1 (7 bases). The CDR3 is 14 residues long. The V and J ends lost 0 bases and 5 bases respectively, with 13 bases between them. The germline CDR1 and CDR2 sequences are GTSNPN and SVGIG (reference sequence).

The genes are TRBV7-3 and TRBJ1-5, with unresolved D. CDR1 and CDR2 from the germline V gene are SGHTA and FQGTGA. The CDR3 is made up of 15 amino acids. V was cut by 2 bases and J by 5 bases, with 13 bases left in between. Here the CDR3 DNA reads TGTGCCAGCAGCTTATTTTATTTAGTAGATCAGCCCCAGCATTTT. Residues: CASSLFYLVDQPQHF.

The chain recombines TRBV19 with TRBJ1-2; D is unclear. The CDR3 runs to 15 residues. The V and J ends lost 8 bases and 4 bases respectively, with 20 bases between them. Germline V lookup: CDR1 LNHDA, CDR2 SQIVND (reference sequence). The CDR3 reads CASSRRRDGSYGYTF. In DNA form, the CDR3 reads TGTGCCAGTTCAAGAAGGAGGGATGGTAGCTATGGCTACACCTTC.

This chain connects TRBV7-9 to TRBJ2-7; D is undetermined. The germline V gene has CDR1 SEHNR and CDR2 FQNEAQ (reference sequence). V lost 1 base to trimming and J lost 4 bases, with 5 bases between them. The CDR3 sequence is 12 residues long. CDR3 amino acids: CASSLGAYEQYF. CDR3 bases: TGTGCCAGCAGCTTAGGGGCTTACGAGCAGTACTTC.

This clone has more than one count but fewer than ten. V usage is TRBV5-1 and J usage is TRBJ2-1; the match to TRBD1 covers 8 bases. The CDR3 runs to 14 residues. Trimming took 4 bases from V and 4 from J; bases not matched to a gene: 4. Germline loops: CDR1 SGHRS, CDR2 YFSETQ. This chain's CDR3 is CASSPDRAYNEQFF. CDR3 DNA sequence: TGCGCCAGCAGCCCGGACAGGGCGTACAATGAGCAGTTCTTC.

The rearrangement joins TRBV25-1 to TRBJ1-1; D gene ambiguous. With 1 base removed from V and 5 bases from J, the gap between germline ends came to 8 bases. The CDR3 is 13 amino acids. CDR1 and CDR2 (germline): MGHDK, SYGVNS. The DNA for the CDR3 is TGTGCCAGCAGTGAATTCGGTCGGACTGAAGCTTTCTTT. It encodes CASSEFGRTEAFF.

This clone was seen once. This sequence joins TRBV4-2 and TRBJ1-5, with D unresolved. This CDR3 comprises 14 residues. The V end lost 0 bases, the J end lost 1 base, and 4 bases lay between the germline ends. Germline V gives CDR1 LGHNA, CDR2 YNFKEQ. The CDR3 is CASSQDRSNQPQHF. Written as DNA, the CDR3 is TGTGCCAGCAGCCAAGACCGGAGCAATCAGCCCCAGCATTTT.

Points on this clone: The identical CDR3 is also encoded by other nucleotide sequences in the sample. The CDR3 protein is CATRDRDTGELFF. The CDR3 DNA follows: TGTGCCACCCGGGACAGGGATACCGGGGAGCTGTTTTTT. This sequence joins TRBV24-1 and TRBJ2-2; TRBD1 agrees at 9 bases. V was pared by 9 bases and J by 5 bases, with 3 bases of the junction left unmatched. Germline V gene lookup returns CDR1 KGHDR and CDR2 SFDVKD. This CDR3 spans 13 amino acids.

The V and J genes are TRBV24-1 and TRBJ2-3; 14 bases line up with TRBD2. CDR1 KGHDR and CDR2 SFDVKD come from the germline V gene. V shed 4 bases and J 3 bases; nucleotides not matched to a gene: 5. The CDR3 runs 17 residues. The CDR3 region is CATSDWTSGGQTDTQYF. CDR3 in DNA: TGTGCCACCAGTGACTGGACTAGCGGGGGGCAGACAGATACGCAGTATTTT.

V usage is TRBV11-3 and J usage is TRBJ1-1; 7 positions agree with TRBD1. V was clipped by 2 bases and J by 0 bases; unmatched bases: 3. Germline CDR1 SGHNT, CDR2 YENEEA. The CDR3 loop spans 15 amino acids. The DNA for the CDR3 is TGTGCCAGCAGCTTACCCCAGGGGGTGAACACTGAAGCTTTCTTT. As protein: CASSLPQGVNTEAFF.

The V gene is TRBV29-1, the J gene TRBJ1-5, with 7 bases fitting TRBD1. V was pared by 6 bases and J by 0 bases, with 5 bases of the junction left unmatched. The CDR3 is 14 residues long. From germline, CDR1 is SQVTM and CDR2 ANQGSEA. The CDR3 region is CSVQTGYSNQPQHF. The DNA for the CDR3 is TGCAGCGTCCAGACAGGGTATAGCAATCAGCCCCAGCATTTT.

V is TRBV2 and J is TRBJ1-1, with D tentatively TRBD1 (5 bases). Germline CDR1 is SNHLY and CDR2 is FYNNEI. The CDR3 extends over 13 amino acids. Trimming removed 5 bases at V and 3 bases at J, with 10 bases between. The CDR3 DNA reads as TGTGCCAGCAGTCGGAGGGGTTACACTGAAGCTTTCTTT. Its protein product is CASSRRGYTEAFF. Variable domain in full (rest from reference TRBV2 and TRBJ1-1): EPEVTQTPSHQVTQMGQEVILRCVPISNHLYFYWYRQILGQKVEFLVSFYNNEISEKSEIFDDQFSVERPDGSNFTLKIRSTKLEDSAMYFCASSRRGYTEAFFGQGTRLTVV.

The chain links TRBV11-1 to TRBJ2-2; 8 nucleotides match TRBD1. The CDR3 runs to 14 residues. Per the germline V gene, CDR1 is SGHAT and CDR2 is FQDESV (reference sequence). The V gene end was trimmed by 6 bases and the J gene end by 5 bases; junction bases not matched to a gene: 5. CDR3 in amino acids: CASRGDRWTGELFF. DNA for the CDR3: TGTGCCAGCAGGGGGGACAGGTGGACCGGGGAGCTGTTTTTT.

The chain employs TRBV9 and TRBJ2-3, with D possibly being TRBD2 (6 bases). CDR3 size: 16 residues. The V end lost 0 bases, the J end lost 3 bases, and 14 bases lay between the germline ends. Germline V lookup: CDR1 SGDLS, CDR2 YYNGEE. The CDR3 nucleotides read TGTGCCAGCAGCGTAGTCCCGGGACTGGGGACAGATACGCAGTATTTT. This codes for CASSVVPGLGTDTQYF. Complete variable domain (other parts from reference TRBV9 and TRBJ2-3): DSGVTQTPKHLITATGQRVTLRCSPRSGDLSVYWYQQSLDQGLQFLIQYYNGEERAKGNILERFSAQQFPDLHSELNLSSLELGDSALYFCASSVVPGLGTDTQYFGPGTRLTVL.

The chain employs TRBV29-1 and TRBJ1-6, with 7 nucleotides matching TRBD1. The V gene end was trimmed by 7 bases and the J gene end by 6 bases; junction bases not matched to a gene: 6. CDR1 is SQVTM, CDR2 ANQGSEA, per germline. This CDR3 has 13 residues. CDR3 sequence: CSALTGPNSPLHF. The CDR3, as DNA: TGCAGCGCCCTGACAGGGCCTAATTCACCCCTCCACTTT.

This clone appeared a few times. The chain recombines TRBV3-1 (or the pseudogene TRBV3-2) with TRBJ1-6; no reliable D call. Germline assignment: CDR1 LGHDT and CDR2 YNNKEL (reference sequence). The CDR3 is 13 amino acids. The V gene lost 4 bases and the J gene lost 8 bases, with 9 bases spanning the gap. In DNA, the CDR3 is TGTGCCAGCAGCCCAAGTAGTTATTCACCCCTCCACTTT. Residues: CASSPSSYSPLHF.

In nucleotides, the CDR3 is TGCGCCAGCAGCTTGCGGGGAGAAGACACTGAAGCTTTCTTT. Translating gives CASSLRGEDTEAFF. This sequence joins TRBV5-1 and TRBJ1-1; the D is unclear. CDR1 SGHRS and CDR2 YFSETQ come from the germline V gene. Between the trimmed V and J ends, which lost 1 base and 3 bases, there was a span of 10 bases. The CDR3 is 14 residues long. Using reference TRBV5-1 and TRBJ1-1 for the parts outside the CDR3, the full variable domain is KAGVTQTPRYLIKTRGQQVTLSCSPISGHRSVSWYQQTPGQGLQFLFEYFSETQRNKGNFPGRFSGRQFSNSRSEMNVSTLELGDSALYLCASSLRGEDTEAFFGQGTRLTVV.

This clone was counted a few times. This CDR3 is CAYSRASGGLTYEQYF. CDR3 nucleotide sequence: TGTGCCTACAGCAGGGCTAGCGGGGGGTTAACCTACGAGCAGTACTTC. The chain has TRBV5-4 and TRBJ2-7, with 11 nucleotides matching TRBD2. The length of the CDR3 is 16 residues. With 10 bases clipped from V and 2 bases from J, the junction kept 14 bases outside the gene matches. CDR1 is SGHNT and CDR2 is YYREEE in the germline V gene (reference sequence).

The chain joins TRBV7-3 to TRBJ2-1; possibly TRBD2 for D (5 bases). The CDR3 consists of 17 residues. V lost 2 bases, J lost 3 bases, and 17 bases lay in between. CDR1 is SGHTA and CDR2 is FQGTGA in the germline V gene. Here the CDR3 reads CASSLLPGSQVYNEQFF. In nucleotides, the CDR3 is TGTGCCAGCAGCTTATTGCCGGGGAGCCAGGTCTACAATGAGCAGTTCTTC.

This sequence joins TRBV29-1 and TRBJ1-2; TRBD1 might be the D (5 bases). V gave up 7 bases and J gave up 5 bases, with 11 bases separating them. The CDR3 covers 11 residues. Germline V gene sequence: CDR1 SQVTM, CDR2 ANQGSEA. CDR3 sequence: CSGQQVYGYTF. The CDR3 DNA reads as TGCAGCGGGCAACAGGTTTATGGCTACACCTTC.

J is TRBJ2-1 and V is TRBV9, with 8 bases identical to TRBD1. CDR1 SGDLS and CDR2 YYNGEE come from the germline V gene. J was trimmed by 5 bases and V by 4 bases; bases with no gene match: 8. The CDR3 is made up of 15 amino acids. The CDR3 loop is CASSPQGAFDNEQFF. CDR3 DNA: TGTGCCAGCAGCCCGCAGGGGGCGTTCGACAATGAGCAGTTCTTC.

The rearrangement links TRBV6-5 to TRBJ1-6; 7 nucleotides match TRBD1. The CDR3 runs 13 residues. With V trimmed by 8 bases and J by 6 bases, 4 bases remained unmatched. Germline V gene data show CDR1 as MNHEY and CDR2 as SVGAGI. The CDR3 is CASRTGPNSPLHF. The CDR3 region has the DNA TGTGCCAGCCGGACAGGCCCTAATTCACCCCTCCACTTT.

The V call is TRBV3-1 (or the pseudogene TRBV3-2), the J call TRBJ2-5; 12 bases match TRBD2. The CDR3 has 19 amino acids. Trimming took 0 bases from V and 0 from J; bases not matched to a gene: 8. Looked up from germline, CDR1 is LGHDT and CDR2 is YNNKEL (reference sequence). The CDR3 nucleotides read TGTGCCAGCAGCCAAGATAGGCTACTAGCGGGGGGTTACCAAGAGACCCAGTACTTC. It yields the protein CASSQDRLLAGGYQETQYF.

This chain links TRBV2 with TRBJ2-1, with D possibly matching TRBD2 (5 bases). The ends were cut back, 1 base at V and 2 bases at J, with 12 bases in the middle. There are 16 residues in the CDR3. CDR1 is SNHLY, CDR2 FYNNEI, per germline. The CDR3 loop reads CASSEEGLKTYNEQFF. The CDR3 DNA sequence: TGTGCCAGCAGTGAAGAAGGACTGAAGACCTACAATGAGCAGTTCTTC. The full variable domain, its missing parts supplied by reference TRBV2 and TRBJ2-1, is EPEVTQTPSHQVTQMGQEVILRCVPISNHLYFYWYRQILGQKVEFLVSFYNNEISEKSEIFDDQFSVERPDGSNFTLKIRSTKLEDSAMYFCASSEEGLKTYNEQFFGPGTRLTVL.